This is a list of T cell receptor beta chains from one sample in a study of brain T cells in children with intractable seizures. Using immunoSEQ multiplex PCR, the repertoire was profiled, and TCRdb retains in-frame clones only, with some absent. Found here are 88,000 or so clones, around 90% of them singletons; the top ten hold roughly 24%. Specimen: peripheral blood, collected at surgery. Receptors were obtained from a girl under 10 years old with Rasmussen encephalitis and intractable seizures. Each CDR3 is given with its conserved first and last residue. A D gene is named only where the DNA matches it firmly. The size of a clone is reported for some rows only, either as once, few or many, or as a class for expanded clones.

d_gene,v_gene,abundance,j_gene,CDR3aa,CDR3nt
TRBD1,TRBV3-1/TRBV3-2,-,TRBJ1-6,CASATGVNSPLHF,TGTGCCAGTGCAACAGGGGTCAATTCACCCCTCCACTTT
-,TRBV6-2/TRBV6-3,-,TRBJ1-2,CASSQTGGAYGYTF,TGTGCCAGCAGTCAGACGGGGGGCGCTTATGGCTACACCTTC
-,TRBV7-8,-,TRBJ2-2,CASSRRVTGELFF,TGTGCCAGCAGCCGCAGGGTTACCGGGGAGCTGTTTTTT
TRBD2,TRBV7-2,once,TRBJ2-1,CASSLSGRANEQFF,TGTGCCAGCAGCTTGAGCGGGAGAGCCAATGAGCAGTTCTTC
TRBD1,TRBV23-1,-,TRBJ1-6,CASSQSWTGNSPLHF,TGCGCCAGCAGTCAATCCTGGACAGGGAATTCACCCCTCCACTTT
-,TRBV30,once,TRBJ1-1,CAWGHPNTEAFF,TGTGCCTGGGGACACCCGAACACTGAAGCTTTCTTT
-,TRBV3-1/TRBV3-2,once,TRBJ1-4,CASSPQWGSAETNEKLFF,TGTGCCAGCAGCCCCCAATGGGGCAGTGCGGAAACTAATGAAAAACTGTTTTTT
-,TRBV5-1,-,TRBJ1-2,CASSLGRDYGYTF,TGCGCCAGCAGCTTAGGACGGGACTATGGCTACACCTTC
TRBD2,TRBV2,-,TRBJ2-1,CASSARLAGNNEQFF,TGTGCCAGCAGCGCCCGACTAGCGGGGAACAATGAGCAGTTCTTC
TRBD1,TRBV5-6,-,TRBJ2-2,CASSLLIEGASFTGELFF,TGTGCCAGCAGCTTGTTAATCGAGGGGGCGAGTTTCACCGGGGAGCTGTTTTTT
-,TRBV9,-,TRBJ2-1,CASSVGSIGGHMDEQFF,TGTGCCAGCAGCGTAGGATCCATCGGGGGGCATATGGATGAGCAGTTCTTC
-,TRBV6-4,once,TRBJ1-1,CASSRHGNTEAFF,TGTGCCAGCAGTAGGCACGGTAACACTGAAGCTTTCTTT
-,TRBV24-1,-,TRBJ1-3,CATSAGGTGNTIYF,TGTGCCACCAGTGCCGGGGGGACTGGAAACACCATATATTTT
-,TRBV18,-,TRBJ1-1,CASSTGTKNTEAFF,TGTGCCAGCTCTACCGGGACAAAGAACACTGAAGCTTTCTTT
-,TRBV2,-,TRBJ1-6,CASSEGAAPRNPLHF,TGTGCCAGCAGTGAAGGGGCAGCCCCTCGAAATCCCCTCCACTTT
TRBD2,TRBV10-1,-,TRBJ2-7,CASSASLAGIYEQYF,TGCGCCAGCAGTGCCTCGCTAGCGGGTATATACGAGCAGTACTTC
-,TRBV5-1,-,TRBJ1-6,CASSWAGPTRGSSPLHF,TGCGCCAGCAGCTGGGCAGGTCCGACGCGAGGGAGTTCACCCCTCCACTTT
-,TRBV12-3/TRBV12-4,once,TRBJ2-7,CASGQKFEQYF,TGTGCCAGCGGTCAGAAGTTCGAGCAGTACTTC
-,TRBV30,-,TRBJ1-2,CAWSRQLHGYTF,TGTGCCTGGAGTCGACAGCTTCATGGCTACACCTTC
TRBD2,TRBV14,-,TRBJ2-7,CASSQGSVTSGIYYEQYF,TGTGCCAGCAGCCAAGGTAGTGTGACTAGCGGGATTTACTACGAGCAGTACTTC
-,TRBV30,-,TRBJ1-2,CASGPQSGYTF,TGTGCCTCCGGACCCCAAAGTGGCTACACCTTC
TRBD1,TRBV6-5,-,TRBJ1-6,CASRSGTGDGSPLHF,TGTGCCAGCAGAAGTGGGACAGGGGATGGGTCACCCCTCCACTTT
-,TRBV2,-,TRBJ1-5,CASSGILQGNSNQPQHF,TGTGCCAGCAGCGGGATCCTTCAAGGGAATAGCAATCAGCCCCAGCATTTT
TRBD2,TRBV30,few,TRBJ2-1,CAWSWASGNDEQFF,TGTGCCTGGAGTTGGGCTAGCGGGAACGATGAGCAGTTCTTC
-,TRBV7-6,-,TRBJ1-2,CASSPLGSRGYGYTF,TGTGCCAGCAGCCCATTGGGATCCCGCGGCTATGGCTACACCTTC
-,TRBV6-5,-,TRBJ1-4,CASSYEGMGEKLFF,TGTGCCAGCAGTTATGAGGGGATGGGTGAAAAACTGTTTTTT
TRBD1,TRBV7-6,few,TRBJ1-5,CASSPRQGGCNQPQHF,TGTGCCAGCAGCCCTCGACAGGGCGGGTGCAATCAGCCCCAGCATTTT
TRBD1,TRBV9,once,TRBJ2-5,CASSQLDRGQETQYF,TGTGCCAGCAGCCAACTAGACAGGGGTCAAGAGACCCAGTACTTC
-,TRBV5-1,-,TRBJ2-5,CASSSGVLQETQYF,TGCGCCAGCAGCTCCGGGGTCCTCCAAGAGACCCAGTACTTC
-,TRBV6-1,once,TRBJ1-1,CASSETGRPSAFF,TGTGCCAGCAGTGAAACGGGGCGGCCCTCGGCTTTCTTT
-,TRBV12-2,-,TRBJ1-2,CASRLESGYTF,TGTGCAAGTCGCTTAGAATCTGGCTACACCTTC
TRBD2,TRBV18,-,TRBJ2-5,CASSPPVTSGDSQETQYF,TGTGCCAGCTCACCACCCGTCACTAGCGGGGACTCCCAAGAGACCCAGTACTTC
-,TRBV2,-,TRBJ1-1,CASSEYRMNTEAFF,TGTGCCAGCAGTGAGTATCGGATGAACACTGAAGCTTTCTTT
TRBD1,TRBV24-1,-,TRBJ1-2,CATSDHDRVYGYTF,TGTGCCACCAGTGATCACGACAGGGTCTATGGCTACACCTTC
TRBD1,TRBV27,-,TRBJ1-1,CASSLSQGAGTEAFF,TGTGCCAGCAGTTTATCGCAGGGGGCGGGCACTGAAGCTTTCTTT
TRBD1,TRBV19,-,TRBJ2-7,CATSRTGDYEQYF,TGTGCCACCTCCCGGACAGGGGACTACGAGCAGTACTTC
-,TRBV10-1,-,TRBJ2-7,CASTKSRSSTEQYF,TGCGCCAGCACTAAATCGCGCTCCTCAACCGAGCAGTACTTC
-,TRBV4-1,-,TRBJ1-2,CASSPTRTENYGYTF,TGCGCCAGCAGCCCCACCCGGACAGAGAACTATGGCTACACCTTC
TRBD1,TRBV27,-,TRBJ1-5,CASSLRDRPNQPQHF,TGTGCCAGCAGTTTAAGGGACAGACCAAATCAGCCCCAGCATTTT
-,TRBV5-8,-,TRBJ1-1,CASSLALVPGLSLEAFF,TGTGCCAGCAGCTTGGCCCTAGTGCCAGGGCTGTCACTGGAAGCTTTCTTT
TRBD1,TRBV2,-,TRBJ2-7,CASSMGQVSYEQYF,TGTGCCAGCAGTATGGGACAGGTCTCCTACGAGCAGTACTTC